The 7 T cell receptor beta chains below all came from one sample that was sequenced in a study of T-cell reconstitution after alpha-beta-depleted transplantation in children. The authors prepared the TCRbeta library with unique molecular identifiers. Via MiXCR, TCRdb re-called the PCR reads, giving one row per CDR3 protein. Among about 120,000 distinct CDR3 sequences, 23% were seen once, and the ten largest hold about 10%. Here the sequenced sample was PBMCs, mostly from graft donor cells, taken 180 days after TCRalphabeta/CD19-depleted stem cell transplant. Receptors were obtained from a male patient aged 2 to 9 who had a stem cell transplant for chronic granulomatous disease, so the T cells may come from the graft donor.

Many counts were recorded for this clonotype. The V call is TRBV27, the J call TRBJ2-2; 8 positions match TRBD1. CDR3 length: 16 amino acids. The J segment lost 1 base and the V segment lost 5 bases, leaving 6 bases of the junction unmatched. Per germline, CDR1 MNHEY and CDR2 SMNVEV (reference sequence). In DNA, the CDR3 is TGTGCCAGCAGTCAACAGGGGGGAATGAACACCGGGGAGCTGTTTTTT. Translating gives CASSQQGGMNTGELFF.

This clonotype appeared many times. The chain carries TRBV12-3 or TRBV12-4 and TRBJ2-7; TRBD1 might be the D (5 bases). The CDR3 covers 12 residues. V lost 7 bases, J lost 2 bases, and 9 bases lay in between. The CDR3 loop is CASTPGTYEQYF. The CDR3 coding sequence is TGTGCCAGCACCCCAGGGACCTACGAGCAGTACTTC.

This clonotype was detected many times. The chain has TRBV3-1 and TRBJ2-5, with 8 bases aligning to TRBD2. CDR3 size: 14 residues. V was pared by 4 bases and J by 5 bases, with 6 bases of the junction left unmatched. Per germline, CDR1 LGHDT and CDR2 YNNKEL (reference sequence). The CDR3 DNA follows: TGTGCCAGCAGCCTACGGACTAGCCGTGAGACCCAGTACTTC. It yields the protein CASSLRTSRETQYF.

This clonotype was seen at least ten times. The chain uses TRBV20-1 and TRBJ2-5; 8 bases line up with TRBD2. V gave up 0 bases and J gave up 4 bases; unmatched junction bases: 4. This CDR3 has 14 amino acids. The V gene's germline CDR1 is DFQATT and CDR2 SNEGSKA (reference sequence). The CDR3 sequence is CSARELAGPETQYF. CDR3 nucleotide sequence: TGCAGTGCTAGAGAATTAGCGGGGCCAGAGACCCAGTACTTC.

The chain carries TRBV29-1 and TRBJ2-7, with D possibly being TRBD1 or TRBD2 (5 bases each). V gave up 6 bases and J gave up 4 bases, with 19 bases separating them. Germline CDR1 and CDR2: SQVTM and ANQGSEA. The CDR3 loop spans 14 amino acids. The CDR3 region has the DNA TGCAGCGTACAGGTCTCAGGACTGCAGTACGAGCAGTACTTC. Translation gives CSVQVSGLQYEQYF.

This clonotype was picked up a small number of times. The chain uses TRBV20-1 and TRBJ2-3; D not certain. Deletions cut 3 bases from V and 4 bases from J, with 14 bases between. There are 14 residues in the CDR3. Germline CDR1 is DFQATT and CDR2 is SNEGSKA (reference sequence). CDR3 amino acids: CSASLASTSDTQYF. CDR3 bases: TGCAGTGCTAGCTTGGCCAGCACCTCAGATACGCAGTATTTT.

This clonotype was found a few times. The CDR3 here is CSVERGLNTEAFF. The CDR3, as DNA: TGCAGCGTTGAAAGAGGGTTGAACACTGAAGCTTTCTTT. V usage is TRBV29-1 and J usage is TRBJ1-1; D unresolved. CDR3 length equals 13 residues. Germline V CDR1 and CDR2: SQVTM, ANQGSEA. Between the trimmed V and J ends, which lost 2 bases and 0 bases, there was a span of 7 bases.